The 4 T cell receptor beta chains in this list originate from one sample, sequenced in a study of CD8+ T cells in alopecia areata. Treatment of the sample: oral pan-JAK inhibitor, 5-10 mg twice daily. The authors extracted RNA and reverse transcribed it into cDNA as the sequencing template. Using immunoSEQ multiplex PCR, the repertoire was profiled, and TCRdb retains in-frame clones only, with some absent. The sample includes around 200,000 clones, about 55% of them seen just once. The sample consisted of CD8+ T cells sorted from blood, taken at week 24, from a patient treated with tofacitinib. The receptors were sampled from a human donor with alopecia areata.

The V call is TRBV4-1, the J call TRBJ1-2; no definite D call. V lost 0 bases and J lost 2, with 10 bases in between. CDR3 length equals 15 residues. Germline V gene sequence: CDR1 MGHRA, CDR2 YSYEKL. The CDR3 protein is CASSQDDAVNYGYTF. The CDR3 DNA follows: TGCGCCAGCAGCCAAGATGATGCGGTAAACTATGGCTACACCTTC.

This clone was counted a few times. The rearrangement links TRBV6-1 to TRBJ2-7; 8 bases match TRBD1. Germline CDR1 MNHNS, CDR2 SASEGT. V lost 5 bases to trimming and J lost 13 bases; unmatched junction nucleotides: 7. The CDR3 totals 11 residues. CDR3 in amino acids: CASSRGQGVYF. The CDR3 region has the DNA TGTGCCAGCAGTAGAGGACAGGGCGTTTACTTC.

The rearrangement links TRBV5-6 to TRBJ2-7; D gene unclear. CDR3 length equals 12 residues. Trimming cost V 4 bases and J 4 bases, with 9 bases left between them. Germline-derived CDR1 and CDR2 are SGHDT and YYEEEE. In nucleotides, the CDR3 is TGTGCCAGCAGCCGAGCGAGTTACGAGCAGTACTTC. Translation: CASSRASYEQYF.

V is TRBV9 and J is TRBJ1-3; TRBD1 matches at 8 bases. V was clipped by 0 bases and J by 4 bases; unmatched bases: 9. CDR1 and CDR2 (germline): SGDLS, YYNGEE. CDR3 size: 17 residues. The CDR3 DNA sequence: TGTGCCAGCAGCGTAGCTTCAGGGGGCGCAGGAGGAAACACCATATATTTT. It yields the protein CASSVASGGAGGNTIYF.